This T cell receptor (beta chain) was profiled in a study of tumor-infiltrating lymphocytes in primary liver carcinoma. Study information: Each of the growths was stage T1-T3 N0M0, extending roughly 4.2 to 11 cm across.

For blood RNA, unsorted whole blood served as the source, and germline DNA was extracted too. From about 0.45 ug total RNA, TCR beta cDNA was generated with a primer in the constant region. The TCR beta library was amplified through three nested multiplex PCR rounds in a modified ARM-PCR procedure. TRBV1-TRBV30 forward and Cbeta reverse primers drove the first two roughly 10-cycle rounds. Each CDR3 protein is one row after TCRdb ran MiXCR on the multiplex PCR reads. The table includes under 200,000 distinct CDR3 sequences, about 65% detected once. The trim removed 3 bases at V and 5 bases at J, leaving 10 bases unmatched. The germline V gene encodes CDR1 SGHNT and CDR2 YYREEE (reference sequence). The CDR3 totals 15 residues. Worth noting for this clonotype: Its antigen is still unknown.

Whole-study findings and limits: The top-250-clone fraction was significantly higher in tumors than in blood (p = 0.039).

The chain has TRBV5-4 and TRBJ2-5; 7 bases agree with TRBD2. Sequenced sample: peripheral blood. The sequence was collected from a woman aged 55-70 years with primary liver carcinoma and hepatitis B virus infection. CDR3 in DNA: TGTGCCAGCAGCTCAGGACACGGGGGGAGGGAGACCCAGTACTTC. Its protein is CASSSGHGGRETQYF.